This is a list of T cell receptor beta chains from one sample in a study of cytomegalovirus exposure and HLA in healthy donors. Generated by immunoSEQ multiplex PCR, the TCRdb table keeps only in-frame clones and is missing some. This table holds some 150,000 clones, roughly 77% found once. Material for sequencing was PBMCs. Receptor source: a male donor in good health and CMV-seronegative. CDR3s include the opening cysteine and the closing phenylalanine or tryptophan. The order of the fields is clone size, J gene, V gene, D gene, CDR3 DNA, CDR3 protein. A D gene is named only where the DNA matches it firmly. Some rows have no size entry. The others give once, few or many, or a class for an expanded clone.

NA | TRBJ1-2 | TRBV4-3 | TRBD1 | TGCGCCAGCAGCCCTGGGACAGGGGGCGGCTATGGCTACACCTTC | CASSPGTGGGYGYTF
NA | TRBJ1-5 | TRBV18 | NA | TGTGCCAGCTCACCGGGACTTGGGGGTTTTAGCAATCAGCCCCAGCATTTT | CASSPGLGGFSNQPQHF
NA | TRBJ1-3 | TRBV2 | NA | TGTGCCAGCAGTGTTTCCAGCGCTTCTGGAAACACCATATATTTT | CASSVSSASGNTIYF
NA | TRBJ1-6 | TRBV11-2 | NA | TGTGCCAGCAAACGGGAAGCCTTT | CASKREAF
NA | TRBJ1-1 | TRBV10-3 | TRBD1 | TGTGCCATCAGTGCGGGACAGGGGGCCGCTGAAGCTTTCTTT | CAISAGQGAAEAFF
NA | TRBJ1-2 | TRBV9 | TRBD1 | TGTGCCAGCAGCGTCGCGACAGGGAATGAACAATACGGCTACACCTTC | CASSVATGNEQYGYTF
once | TRBJ1-1 | TRBV4-2 | NA | TGTGCCAGCAGCTTCGAACCCGTCGGGAACACTGAAGCTTTCTTT | CASSFEPVGNTEAFF
NA | TRBJ2-2 | TRBV18 | TRBD2 | TGTGCCAGCTCAAAGACTAGCGGGGGAACCGGGGAGCTGTTTTTT | CASSKTSGGTGELFF
NA | TRBJ1-6 | TRBV7-6 | TRBD1 | TGTGCCAGCAGCTTAGGACAGGGAGACAATTCACCCCTCCACTTT | CASSLGQGDNSPLHF
NA | TRBJ2-5 | TRBV12-5 | TRBD2 | TGTGCTAGTGGAGCGACTAGCGGGAGATTCCGGGAGACCCAGTACTTC | CASGATSGRFRETQYF
NA | TRBJ2-5 | TRBV5-1 | NA | TGCGCCAGCAGCTTGAGAGGGAAAGGAGAGACCCAGTACTTC | CASSLRGKGETQYF
NA | TRBJ2-2 | TRBV7-8 | TRBD1 | TGTGCCAGCAGCCGACGGGACAGGGCCCACACCGGGGAGCTGTTTTTT | CASSRRDRAHTGELFF
NA | TRBJ2-5 | TRBV5-1 | TRBD2 | TGCGCCAGCAGCCCGACGACTAGCGGGGGGGGAGAGACCCAGTACTTC | CASSPTTSGGGETQYF
NA | TRBJ1-2 | TRBV11-2 | NA | TGTGCCAGCAGCTTAGCGAACACCCTTAACTATGGCTACACCTTC | CASSLANTLNYGYTF
NA | TRBJ2-1 | TRBV5-1 | TRBD2 | TGCGCCAGCAGCTTGGTCCCTAGCGGGAGGGCCGGCAATGAGCAGTTCTTC | CASSLVPSGRAGNEQFF
NA | TRBJ1-5 | TRBV13 | NA | TGTGCCAGCAGCATAGGACAGACAAATCAGCCCCAGCATTTT | CASSIGQTNQPQHF
NA | TRBJ2-7 | TRBV5-8 | NA | TGTGCCAGTCGCGCGAGAGCTACCTACGAGCAGTACTTC | CASRARATYEQYF
NA | TRBJ1-1 | TRBV18 | NA | TGTGCCAGCTCACCGGGGCGACAGGAGAACACTGAAGCTTTCTTT | CASSPGRQENTEAFF
few | TRBJ1-1 | TRBV5-4 | NA | TGTGCCAGCAGCTTACAGGGAGCCACTGAAGCTTTCTTT | CASSLQGATEAFF
NA | TRBJ2-7 | TRBV6-5 | TRBD2 | TGTGCCAGCGGGAACTTAGCGGGGCGCTACGAGCAGTACTTC | CASGNLAGRYEQYF
few | TRBJ2-7 | TRBV27 | TRBD2 | TGTGCCAGCAGGGAACCCTTAGCGGGAGTGACCTACGAGCAGTACTTC | CASREPLAGVTYEQYF
NA | TRBJ2-1 | TRBV5-6 | TRBD1 | TGTGCCAGCAGCTTGGGGACAGGGCTAAATGAGCAGTTCTTC | CASSLGTGLNEQFF
once | TRBJ2-7 | TRBV5-1 | NA | TGCGCCAGCAGTACTACTTTATCCTACGAGCAGTACTTC | CASSTTLSYEQYF
NA | TRBJ2-2 | TRBV5-1 | TRBD2 | TGCGCCAGCAGTTGGACCACGGGACTAGCGAACACCGGGGAGCTGTTTTTT | CASSWTTGLANTGELFF
once | TRBJ2-3 | TRBV18 | TRBD2 | TGTGCCAGCTCACGTACTAGCGGCACAGATACGCAGTATTTT | CASSRTSGTDTQYF
NA | TRBJ1-3 | TRBV11-2 | TRBD1 | TGTGCCAGCAGCGTGACAGGGAGCTCTGGAAACACCTTATATTTT | CASSVTGSSGNTLYF
once | TRBJ2-3 | TRBV6-5 | TRBD1 | TGTGCCAGCAGTTATTCCACAGGGGAAGATACGCAGTATTTT | CASSYSTGEDTQYF
NA | TRBJ2-7 | TRBV4-3 | NA | TGCGCCAGCAGCCGGGACATGAACTCCTACGAGCAGTACTTC | CASSRDMNSYEQYF
NA | TRBJ1-5 | TRBV6-1 | NA | TGTGCCAGCAGTGTTAGCGGGAATCAGCCCCAGCATTTT | CASSVSGNQPQHF
few | TRBJ2-4 | TRBV18 | TRBD2 | TGTGCCAGCTCATCCGGACTAGCGCTCCTAGCCAAAAACAGTCAGTACTTC | CASSSGLALLAKNSQYF
NA | TRBJ2-2 | TRBV15 | NA | TGTGCCACCAGCAGTAAATCACACCGGGAGCTGTTTTTT | CATSSKSHRELFF
NA | TRBJ2-7 | TRBV11-3 | NA | TGTGCCAGCAGCAAGGGGGTAGGCGGTATGACCTACGAGCAGTACTTC | CASSKGVGGMTYEQYF
NA | TRBJ2-5 | TRBV29-1 | TRBD2 | TGCAGCGTTGAAGATCGGGCTAGCGGGGGGGCCGGAGAGACCCAGTACTTC | CSVEDRASGGAGETQYF
NA | TRBJ1-4 | TRBV7-2 | NA | TGTGCCAGCAGCTTATTGCGGACCAGGGCAACTAATGAAAAACTGTTTTTT | CASSLLRTRATNEKLFF
NA | TRBJ1-2 | TRBV5-1 | NA | TGCGCCAGCAGCCCCACAGCGGGGGACTATGGCTACACCTTC | CASSPTAGDYGYTF
NA | TRBJ2-1 | TRBV7-9 | NA | TGTGCCAGCAGCGACGGGGGCAATGAGCAGTTCTTC | CASSDGGNEQFF
few | TRBJ2-7 | TRBV11-2 | NA | TGTGCCAGCAGCTGGACCGGGTCGGTAGCGACCGGCATCTCCTACGAGCAGTACTTC | CASSWTGSVATGISYEQYF
NA | TRBJ2-2 | TRBV18 | TRBD1 | TGTGCCAGCTTCTCCGGGACAGCGAACACCGGGGAGCTGTTTTTT | CASFSGTANTGELFF
NA | TRBJ2-1 | TRBV7-9 | TRBD1 | TGTGCCACCGCGGGGTGGACAGGGGATTTCAATGAGCAGTTCTTC | CATAGWTGDFNEQFF
NA | TRBJ2-2 | TRBV19 | TRBD1 | TGTGCCAGTAGTATGGGACAGGGGGGCGGGGAGCTGTTTTTT | CASSMGQGGGELFF
NA | TRBJ2-7 | TRBV18 | TRBD1 | TGTGCCAGCTCACCACAGGGACAGCGAAACTACGAGCAGTACTTC | CASSPQGQRNYEQYF
NA | TRBJ2-7 | TRBV7-7 | TRBD1 | TGTGCTAGCAGCCTCACAGGGGCCAACGAGCAGTACTTC | CASSLTGANEQYF
NA | TRBJ2-7 | TRBV7-9 | TRBD2 | TGTGCCAGCAGCTCCCCTAGCGGGAGATCGTCCTACGAGCAGTACTTC | CASSSPSGRSSYEQYF
few | TRBJ2-3 | TRBV9 | NA | TGTGCCAGCAGCGTGGAGGCGGGCACAGATACGCAGTATTTT | CASSVEAGTDTQYF
NA | TRBJ2-7 | TRBV6-5 | TRBD2 | TGTGCCAGCAGTTACGATGGGACTAGCCCCGAGCAGTACTTC | CASSYDGTSPEQYF
NA | TRBJ2-2 | TRBV11-2 | TRBD2 | TGTGCCAGCAGCATTTTGACTAGCGGTGAGGAGTGGGACACCGGGGAGCTGTTTTTT | CASSILTSGEEWDTGELFF
once | TRBJ2-7 | TRBV19 | NA | TGTGCCAGTAGTATACACGACAGTTCCTACGAGCAGTACTTC | CASSIHDSSYEQYF
few | TRBJ2-6 | TRBV27 | NA | TGTGCCAGCAGTCCGCATCAGGTCTCTGGGGCCAACGTCCTGACTTTC | CASSPHQVSGANVLTF
large | TRBJ2-7 | TRBV11-2 | TRBD1 | TGTGCCAGCAGCTTAGAGAGCGGACAGGGCCGAGAGCAGTACTTC | CASSLESGQGREQYF
NA | TRBJ1-1 | TRBV5-8 | NA | TGTGCCAGCAGTCTACAGATTATGAACACTGAAGCTTTCTTT | CASSLQIMNTEAFF
NA | TRBJ2-5 | TRBV11-2 | TRBD1 | TGTGCCAGCAGCGAGCAGGGGGAGATAACAGGAGAGACCCAGTACTTC | CASSEQGEITGETQYF